A single sample gave rise to the 18 T cell receptor beta chains below, sequenced in a study of shared clonotypes between healthy human individuals. The method was immunoSEQ multiplex PCR; TCRdb's version includes in-frame clones alone and lacks a portion of them. The data hold approximately 2.5 million clones, with 93% observed a single time. The sequencing input was naive CD4+ T cells from PBMCs. As for subset: CD45RA+ positively selected. The receptors shown here come from a man younger than 30 in good health. Some clones in this sample may be carry-over from other donors' samples.

The chain couples TRBV7-2 to TRBJ1-1; maybe TRBD1 (6 bases). The CDR3 is 15 residues long. Germline V gene lookup returns CDR1 SGHTA and CDR2 FQGNSA. V was cut by 5 bases and J by 3 bases, with 16 bases left in between. The chain's CDR3 is CASSIYRVPDTEAFF. Written as DNA, the CDR3 is TGTGCCAGCAGCATTTACAGGGTACCGGACACTGAAGCTTTCTTT.

This clone came up once. J is TRBJ2-5 and V is TRBV11-3; D not certain. The end of the DNA is better explained by TRBJ2-7, so the J call may be wrong. The length of the CDR3 is 13 residues. Germline lookup yields CDR1 SGHNT and CDR2 YENEEA. The CDR3: CASSPRTGYEQYF. In DNA form, the CDR3 reads TGTGCCAGCAGCCCGAGGACGGGCTACGAGCAGTACTTC.

This chain connects TRBV5-1 to TRBJ2-2, with 7 bases fitting TRBD2. The CDR3 is 15 amino acids. With V trimmed by 3 bases and J by 2 bases, 4 bases remained unmatched. Germline CDR1 SGHRS, CDR2 YFSETQ. The CDR3 sequence is CASSSGTINTGELFF. For the CDR3, the DNA is TGCGCCAGCAGCTCCGGGACTATAAACACCGGGGAGCTGTTTTTT.

The chain couples TRBV28 to TRBJ1-2; TRBD1 is a possible D gene (6 bases). Trimming removed 8 bases from V and 3 bases from J, with 19 bases in between. The CDR3 totals 15 residues. The germline gives CDR1 MDHEN, CDR2 SYDVKM. Here the CDR3 reads CASVKGGPADYGYTF. The CDR3 DNA reads as TGTGCCAGCGTCAAAGGGGGTCCCGCCGACTATGGCTACACCTTC.

The V call is TRBV14, the J call TRBJ1-2; perhaps TRBD1 as D (5 bases). Trimming shortened V by 4 bases and J by 2 bases, and 11 bases separated the two germline ends. Looked up from germline, CDR1 is SGHDN and CDR2 is FVKESK. CDR3 length: 14 residues. The CDR3 protein is CASSRDRSNYGYTF. DNA for the CDR3: TGTGCCAGCAGCCGAGACAGATCCAACTATGGCTACACCTTC.

This chain uses TRBV5-1 with TRBJ2-2; unclear D gene. Germline loops: CDR1 SGHRS, CDR2 YFSETQ. The ends were cut back, 3 bases at V and 2 bases at J, with 23 bases in the middle. The CDR3 covers 19 residues. The CDR3 protein is CASSSRDLHGSANTGELFF. The CDR3 region has the DNA TGCGCCAGCAGCTCCAGAGACTTACACGGCAGTGCTAACACCGGGGAGCTGTTTTTT.

The gene calls are TRBV5-6 and TRBJ2-7; 14 nucleotides align to TRBD2. The CDR3 contains 16 residues. Germline values: CDR1 SGHDT, CDR2 YYEEEE. Trimming removed 5 bases from V and 1 base from J; junction bases left unmatched: 5. The DNA of the CDR3 is TGTGCCAGCAGGCAAGGACTAGCGGGAGGATCCTACGAGCAGTACTTC. Its protein is CASRQGLAGGSYEQYF.

DNA for the CDR3: TGTGCCAGCAGTTACGGCGGTCCCACTGAAGCTTTCTTT. Encoded protein: CASSYGGPTEAFF. V usage is TRBV6-6 and J usage is TRBJ1-1; D unclear. CDR3 length: 13 residues. The V end was cut by 2 bases, the J end by 4 bases, with 8 bases between. Germline assignment: CDR1 MNHNY and CDR2 SVGAGI (reference sequence).

The CDR3 sequence: CASNIDRTNNQPQHF. In nucleotides, the CDR3 is TGTGCCAGCAATATTGACAGGACTAACAATCAGCCCCAGCATTTT. The V gene is TRBV28, the J gene TRBJ1-5; TRBD1 might be the D (6 bases). This CDR3 comprises 15 residues. Trimming stripped 7 bases from V and 3 bases from J, with 16 bases between. CDR1 and CDR2 (germline): MDHEN, SYDVKM.

This chain links TRBV7-8 with TRBJ2-5; 10 nucleotides line up with TRBD2. V lost 5 bases to trimming and J lost 2 bases; unmatched junction nucleotides: 2. The CDR3 consists of 14 residues. Germline CDR1 reads SGHVS; CDR2 reads FQNEAQ. The CDR3 reads CASSPTSGQETQYF. In nucleotides, the CDR3 is TGTGCCAGCAGCCCGACTAGCGGGCAAGAGACCCAGTACTTC.

The rearrangement links TRBV18 to TRBJ2-7; D uncertain. V lost 0 bases, J lost 3 bases, and 6 bases lay in between. Germline V lookup: CDR1 KGHSH, CDR2 LQKENI. This CDR3 contains 13 residues. CDR3 in amino acids: CASSPPGIYEQYF. Here the CDR3 DNA reads TGTGCCAGCTCACCACCGGGGATCTACGAGCAGTACTTC. The whole variable domain, remainder taken from reference TRBV18 and TRBJ2-7, is NAGVMQNPRHLVRRRGQEARLRCSPMKGHSHVYWYRQLPEEGLKFMVYLQKENIIDESGMPKERFSAEFPKEGPSILRIQQVVRGDSAAYFCASSPPGIYEQYFGPGTRLTVT.

Concerning this clone: The sample contains more than one DNA sequence encoding this CDR3. The chain is built from TRBV7-9 and TRBJ2-5; the match to TRBD2 covers 10 bases. The CDR3 is made up of 14 amino acids. Trimming took 2 bases from V and 4 from J; bases not matched to a gene: 1. CDR1 SEHNR and CDR2 FQNEAQ come from the germline V gene (reference sequence). CDR3 nucleotide sequence: TGTGCCAGCAGCTTAATAGCGGGAGGAGAGACCCAGTACTTC. Protein product: CASSLIAGGETQYF.

The sample holds one count of this clone. The rearrangement uses TRBV5-4 and TRBJ1-1, with 10 bases matching TRBD1. In germline, CDR1 is SGHNT, CDR2 YYREEE (reference sequence). This CDR3 is built from 15 residues. V lost 4 bases to trimming and J lost 3 bases; unmatched junction nucleotides: 6. CDR3 region: CASSLWTGGYTEAFF. CDR3 DNA sequence: TGTGCCAGCAGCCTATGGACAGGGGGTTACACTGAAGCTTTCTTT.

The rearrangement joins TRBV6-6 to TRBJ2-5, with 9 bases identical to TRBD1. The J call may be in error: the DNA end matches TRBJ2-7 better. Germline loops: CDR1 MNHNY, CDR2 SVGAGI (reference sequence). The CDR3 has 14 amino acids. CDR3 loop: CASSGRDRAYEQYF. The DNA for the CDR3 is TGTGCCAGCAGTGGCCGGGACAGGGCGTACGAGCAGTACTTC.

V usage is TRBV19 and J usage is TRBJ1-4; 9 bases are a match to TRBD1. Germline lookup yields CDR1 LNHDA and CDR2 SQIVND (reference sequence). CDR3 length equals 15 residues. V lost 6 bases and J lost 4; bases outside the gene matches: 6. In DNA form, the CDR3 reads TGTGCCAGTAGCCAGGGACAGGGCGGTAATGAAAAACTGTTTTTT. It translates to CASSQGQGGNEKLFF. Drawing the rest from reference TRBV19 and TRBJ1-4, the complete variable domain is DGGITQSPKYLFRKEGQNVTLSCEQNLNHDAMYWYRQDPGQGLRLIYYSQIVNDFQKGDIAEGYSVSREKKESFPLTVTSAQKNPTAFYLCASSQGQGGNEKLFFGSGTQLSVL.

This sequence joins TRBV7-9 and TRBJ1-1; tentative D call: TRBD1 (5 bases). The V gene lost 8 bases and the J gene lost 2 bases, with 15 bases spanning the gap. Germline V gives CDR1 SEHNR, CDR2 FQNEAQ (reference sequence). The CDR3 extends over 14 amino acids. The CDR3 coding sequence is TGTGCCAGCGATCGGGGGGGTGGCAACACTGAAGCTTTCTTT. This translates into CASDRGGGNTEAFF.

In this sample, this clone turned up once. The V gene is TRBV7-8, the J gene TRBJ2-1; D might be TRBD2 (5 bases). V gave up 5 bases and J gave up 4 bases, with 12 bases separating them. Per the germline V gene, CDR1 is SGHVS and CDR2 is FQNEAQ. The CDR3 sequence is 14 residues long. The CDR3 here is CASSLSVQYNEQFF. DNA for the CDR3: TGTGCCAGCAGCCTTAGCGTTCAGTACAATGAGCAGTTCTTC. Using reference TRBV7-8 and TRBJ2-1 for the parts outside the CDR3, the full variable domain is GAGVSQSPRYKVAKRGQDVALRCDPISGHVSLFWYQQALGQGPEFLTYFQNEAQLDKSGLPSDRFFAERPEGSVSTLKIQRTQQEDSAVYLCASSLSVQYNEQFFGPGTRLTVL.

This clone came up once. This rearrangement joins TRBV28 to TRBJ2-1; 10 bases align to TRBD2. The germline gives CDR1 MDHEN, CDR2 SYDVKM. Trimming removed 5 bases from V and 7 bases from J; junction bases left unmatched: 11. CDR3 length: 16 residues. CDR3 residues: CASSPPLQREGNEQFF. CDR3 coding DNA: TGTGCCAGCAGTCCCCCACTCCAGCGGGAGGGGAATGAGCAGTTCTTC.